Following are 20 T cell receptor beta chains from one sample sequenced in a study of OX40 agonist ivuxolimab in advanced cancers. TCRdb's table, derived via immunoSEQ multiplex PCR, lists solely in-frame clones and lacks some. The sample comprises around 110,000 clones, approximately 90% of which are singletons, and approximately 1.1% rests with the top ten. The sample here was CD4+ or CD8+ T cells sorted from blood, taken in a trial of the OX40 agonist ivuxolimab. Receptors originate from an adult with an advanced solid tumor such as melanoma, head and neck, liver or kidney cancer.

The chain recombines TRBV5-1 with TRBJ1-4, with D perhaps TRBD1 (6 bases). V lost 4 bases and J lost 8, with 15 bases in between. The CDR3 is 14 residues long. CDR1 is SGHRS and CDR2 is YFSETQ in the germline V gene. The CDR3 is CASSVGTRGEKLFF. The CDR3 region has the DNA TGCGCCAGCAGCGTAGGGACAAGGGGAGAAAAACTGTTTTTT.

The chain combines TRBV4-1 with TRBJ1-2; D gene unclear. Germline CDR1 is MGHRA and CDR2 is YSYEKL. V was trimmed by 4 bases and J by 2 bases, leaving 5 bases between them. The CDR3 totals 12 residues. The CDR3 region has the DNA TGCGCCAGCAGCCGCGAAAACTATGGCTACACCTTC. It encodes CASSRENYGYTF.

V usage is TRBV28 and J usage is TRBJ1-2; no reliable D call. Germline V CDR1 and CDR2: MDHEN, SYDVKM. V lost 5 bases to trimming and J lost 6 bases, with 16 bases between them. The CDR3 spans 14 residues. CDR3 loop: CASSPGGSANGYTF. DNA of the CDR3: TGTGCCAGCAGTCCCGGCGGGTCCGCGAATGGCTACACCTTC.

The chain links TRBV5-6 to TRBJ1-3; D is unresolved. CDR1 and CDR2 from the germline V gene are SGHDT and YYEEEE. Between the trimmed V and J ends, which lost 1 base and 0 bases, there was a span of 8 bases. The CDR3 covers 15 residues. The CDR3 DNA reads as TGTGCCAGCAGCTTGTCGGCAGTCTCTGGAAACACCATATATTTT. Translated, it gives CASSLSAVSGNTIYF.

The chain employs TRBV6-5 and TRBJ2-2; D is undetermined. There are 16 residues in the CDR3. Germline CDR1 is MNHEY and CDR2 is SVGAGI. Deletions cut 0 bases from V and 0 bases from J, with 8 bases between. CDR3 in amino acids: CASSYSATANTGELFF. As DNA, the CDR3 is TGTGCCAGCAGTTACTCGGCGACGGCGAACACCGGGGAGCTGTTTTTT.

The gene calls are TRBV5-6 and TRBJ1-1; D uncertain. Germline lookup yields CDR1 SGHDT and CDR2 YYEEEE. The CDR3 length is 13 residues. Trimming removed 4 bases at V and 5 bases at J, with 12 bases between. The CDR3 loop reads CASSPPSGTEAFF. Here the CDR3 DNA reads TGTGCCAGCAGCCCGCCAAGCGGGACTGAAGCTTTCTTT. Supplemented by reference TRBV5-6 and TRBJ1-1, the full variable domain reads DAGVTQSPTHLIKTRGQQVTLRCSPKSGHDTVSWYQQALGQGPQFIFQYYEEEERQRGNFPDRFSGHQFPNYSSELNVNALLLGDSALYLCASSPPSGTEAFFGQGTRLTVV.

The count of this clone is one. The rearrangement links TRBV19 to TRBJ1-4, with 9 bases lining up with TRBD1. CDR3 size: 16 residues. Germline trimming cut 4 bases from V and 8 bases from J; bases unmatched to any gene: 11. Germline-derived CDR1 and CDR2 are LNHDA and SQIVND (reference sequence). The CDR3 loop reads CASSTPRDRAGEKLFF. CDR3 in DNA: TGTGCCAGTAGTACGCCCCGGGACAGGGCGGGAGAAAAACTGTTTTTT.

Of note for this clone: The CDR3 end shows no conserved phenylalanine or tryptophan, and so a read error is likely. The V gene is TRBV5-4, the J gene TRBJ1-1; D gene unclear. Germline CDR1 reads SGHNT; CDR2 reads YYREEE (reference sequence). Trimming removed 4 bases from V and 7 bases from J, with 14 bases in between. The CDR3 runs 13 residues. The CDR3, as DNA: TGTGCCAGCAGCATTGATTCTGTACGTGAAGCTTTCCTT. Its protein product is CASSIDSVREAFL.

The chain recombines TRBV30 with TRBJ2-7, with 10 positions matching TRBD2. V trimming: 4 bases; J trimming: 5 bases; junction bases outside the gene matches: 8. In germline, CDR1 is GTSNPN, CDR2 SVGIG (reference sequence). The CDR3 runs 14 residues. The CDR3 loop is CAWIDSGRSNEQYF. DNA of the CDR3: TGTGCCTGGATTGATAGCGGGAGGAGCAACGAGCAGTACTTC.

The gene calls are TRBV9 and TRBJ2-7, with 12 bases lining up with TRBD1. CDR1 is SGDLS, CDR2 YYNGEE, per germline. The ends lost 3 bases at V and 4 bases at J; junction bases unmatched: 5. The CDR3 consists of 15 residues. The DNA for the CDR3 is TGTGCCAGCAGCGAAGAGGGACAGGGGGCTTACGAGCAGTACTTC. It codes for CASSEEGQGAYEQYF.

Turning to this clone: Other DNA sequences in this specimen translate into the identical CDR3. The V call is TRBV5-1, the J call TRBJ2-7; possible D gene TRBD1, 5 bases. The CDR3 contains 14 residues. V was cut by 0 bases and J by 0 bases, with 7 bases left in between. Germline assignment: CDR1 SGHRS and CDR2 YFSETQ. The CDR3 loop reads CASSLAQGSYEQYF. In DNA, the CDR3 is TGCGCCAGCAGCTTGGCGCAGGGCTCCTACGAGCAGTACTTC.

J is TRBJ1-2 and V is TRBV11-1; no clear D gene. The CDR3 sequence is 12 residues long. V was pared by 5 bases and J by 4 bases, with 8 bases between. Germline V lookup: CDR1 SGHAT, CDR2 FQDESV (reference sequence). The CDR3 here is CASSRDGYGYTF. The CDR3 bases are TGTGCCAGCAGCCGCGACGGCTATGGCTACACCTTC.

The chain links TRBV7-9 to TRBJ1-4, with D perhaps TRBD1 (6 bases). Germline V gene lookup returns CDR1 SEHNR and CDR2 FQNEAQ (reference sequence). The germline V and J ends were trimmed by 1 base and 6 bases, with 9 bases remaining between them. CDR3 length: 14 amino acids. The DNA for the CDR3 is TGTGCCAGCAGCTTAGGGACAGCGGATGAAAAACTGTTTTTT. Protein product: CASSLGTADEKLFF.

The rearrangement uses TRBV19 and TRBJ2-1; TRBD1 agrees at 8 bases. This CDR3 contains 13 residues. The ends lost 2 bases at V and 7 bases at J; junction bases unmatched: 1. From germline, CDR1 is LNHDA and CDR2 SQIVND (reference sequence). CDR3 nucleotide sequence: TGTGCCAGTAGTATACAGGGGGCAAATGAGCAGTTCTTC. Translating gives CASSIQGANEQFF.

This sequence joins TRBV19 and TRBJ2-7; 9 bases fit TRBD1. Germline CDR1 is LNHDA and CDR2 is SQIVND (reference sequence). CDR3 length: 16 amino acids. V lost 4 bases and J lost 0; bases outside the gene matches: 7. This CDR3 is CASSTRRTGVSYEQYF. Written as DNA, the CDR3 is TGTGCCAGTAGTACACGAAGGACAGGGGTCTCCTACGAGCAGTACTTC.

The J gene is TRBJ1-5, the V gene TRBV29-1; D uncertain. Germline V gives CDR1 SQVTM, CDR2 ANQGSEA. CDR3 length equals 13 residues. Trimming took off 2 bases at V and 1 base at J, with 6 bases between the two ends. The CDR3 sequence: CSVETGSNQPQHF. The CDR3 DNA follows: TGCAGCGTTGAAACCGGGAGCAATCAGCCCCAGCATTTT.

This clone appeared once. This chain connects TRBV13 to TRBJ1-1, with a weak D call TRBD1 (5 bases). From germline, CDR1 is PRHDT and CDR2 FYEKMQ (reference sequence). V shed 5 bases and J shed 3 bases, with 13 bases lying between them. The CDR3 has 14 residues. The CDR3 bases are TGTGCCAGCAGCCCAGAGGGGCCCTACACTGAAGCTTTCTTT. Its translation is CASSPEGPYTEAFF.

The chain carries TRBV9 and TRBJ2-1; 13 bases match TRBD2. The germline CDR1 and CDR2 sequences are SGDLS and YYNGEE. The J segment lost 2 bases and the V segment lost 4 bases, leaving 12 bases of the junction unmatched. CDR3 size: 19 residues. The CDR3: CASSLRLAGGLPPYNEQFF. The DNA for the CDR3 is TGTGCCAGCAGCCTCCGACTAGCGGGAGGTCTTCCCCCCTACAATGAGCAGTTCTTC.

The chain uses TRBV9 and TRBJ2-3; D gene unclear. This CDR3 contains 13 residues. V was clipped by 0 bases and J by 5 bases, with 7 bases between them. CDR1 is SGDLS, CDR2 YYNGEE, per germline. The CDR3 coding sequence is TGTGCCAGCAGCGTAGCGTGGGGAGATACGCAGTATTTT. Translated: CASSVAWGDTQYF.

This chain uses TRBV19 with TRBJ2-2; possibly TRBD1 for D (5 bases). The CDR3 loop spans 16 amino acids. V shed 4 bases and J shed 0 bases, with 12 bases lying between them. Germline CDR1 reads LNHDA; CDR2 reads SQIVND (reference sequence). CDR3 in DNA: TGTGCCAGTAGTACCCGACAGTCCTCGAACACCGGGGAGCTGTTTTTT. It specifies CASSTRQSSNTGELFF.